The text below deals with one T cell receptor beta chain. Profiled with immunoSEQ multiplex PCR; TCRdb holds only in-frame clones, not every one. The profile shows about 330,000 clones, 75% to 85% of them singletons. This sample is drawn from a study of blood T cell repertoires in COVID-19. The germline CDR1 and CDR2 sequences are MNHNS and SASEGT. Trimming took 2 bases from V and 2 from J, leaving 13 bases between them. The CDR3 totals 16 residues. The chain joins TRBV6-1 to TRBJ1-5; tentative D call: TRBD1 (5 bases). The clonotype originates from a human donor in a cohort sampled during active COVID-19. The sample taken for sequencing was peripheral blood. CDR3: CASSEFGWGGNQPQHF. The CDR3 bases are TGTGCCAGCAGTGAATTTGGGTGGGGCGGCAATCAGCCCCAGCATTTT.